Here is one T cell receptor (beta chain) with its context. Its antigen is currently unknown. The record originates from a study of cytomegalovirus exposure and HLA in healthy donors. Deletions cut 3 bases from V and 7 bases from J, with 14 bases between. The CDR3 is 13 amino acids. CDR1 is SGDLS and CDR2 is YYNGEE in the germline V gene. Data came from immunoSEQ multiplex PCR; TCRdb stores just in-frame clones and leaves some out. The data contain a few hundred thousand clones, around 86% of them seen just once; the ten biggest clones take up under 0.85%. A 120-subject validation cohort, separate from the 666-subject first cohort, supplied the donors. Findings of the study overall: Reported performance of the classifier showed diagnosis of cytomegalovirus status with high specificity and sensitivity. The investigators catalogued 150 to 200 TCR beta chains as cytomegalovirus-associated.

The sequencing sample was made of PBMCs. This receptor was obtained from a woman aged 18 to 35 in good health and CMV-seronegative. The chain has TRBV9 and TRBJ2-7; tentative D call: TRBD2 (5 bases). The CDR3 DNA reads TGTGCCAGCAGCGGAAGGATGGGGAGTGAGCAGTACTTC. This codes for CASSGRMGSEQYF. The full variable domain, with the rest looked up from reference TRBV9 and TRBJ2-7, is DSGVTQTPKHLITATGQRVTLRCSPRSGDLSVYWYQQSLDQGLQFLIQYYNGEERAKGNILERFSAQQFPDLHSELNLSSLELGDSALYFCASSGRMGSEQYFGPGTRLTVT.